These 11 T cell receptor beta chains originate from one sample sequenced in a study of shared T cell receptors in the human thymus. The data were produced by immunoSEQ multiplex PCR, yet TCRdb's version contains in-frame clones alone and is incomplete. This table holds approximately 580,000 clones, 75% to 85% found once. The sample was also reused in another study, on human thymus T cells.

The specimen was thymocytes. These receptor sequences come from a boy under three years old with a congenital heart defect.

The CDR3 here is CASSLRQGKGYEQYF. The CDR3 nucleotides are TGTGCCAGCAGTCTTCGACAGGGTAAGGGATACGAGCAGTACTTC. The rearrangement links TRBV27 to TRBJ2-7, with TRBD1 matching over 7 bases. Germline V gene lookup returns CDR1 MNHEY and CDR2 SMNVEV (reference sequence). CDR3 size: 15 residues. V was pared by 5 bases and J by 4 bases, with 11 bases of the junction left unmatched.

The chain recombines TRBV25-1 with TRBJ1-3; tentative D call: TRBD1 (6 bases). The CDR3 has 16 amino acids. Germline-derived CDR1 and CDR2 are MGHDK and SYGVNS. The V and J ends lost 1 base and 0 bases respectively, with 10 bases between them. CDR3 DNA sequence: TGTGCCAGCAGTGAATCAGGGGATAGCTCTGGAAACACCATATATTTT. It codes for CASSESGDSSGNTIYF.

The chain joins TRBV14 to TRBJ2-5; TRBD1 might be the D (5 bases). This CDR3 has 14 residues. The germline CDR1 and CDR2 sequences are SGHDN and FVKESK. Between the trimmed V and J ends, which lost 0 bases and 6 bases, there was a span of 11 bases. The CDR3 here is CASSQESGRKTQYF. The CDR3 DNA follows: TGTGCCAGCAGCCAAGAATCAGGGCGGAAGACCCAGTACTTC.

The chain is built from TRBV4-1 and TRBJ2-3; 11 positions agree with TRBD2. Per germline, CDR1 MGHRA and CDR2 YSYEKL. This CDR3 comprises 17 residues. The trim removed 3 bases at V and 1 base at J, leaving 6 bases unmatched. CDR3 bases: TGCGCCAGCAGCCACACAGCTAGCGGGAGGCGCACAGATACGCAGTATTTT. Its protein product is CASSHTASGRRTDTQYF.

Regarding this clone: Compared with germline, one end of the junction differs, possibly owing to a read error. The chain uses TRBV7-7 and TRBJ2-5, with 15 nucleotides matching TRBD2. Gene TRBJ2-7 matches the end of the DNA better, so the J call may be wrong. The CDR3 has 18 amino acids. Germline-derived CDR1 and CDR2 are SSHAT and FNYEAQ (reference sequence). The CDR3 sequence: CASSLAPGLAGGSYEQYF. The DNA for the CDR3 is TGTGCTAGCAGCTTAGCGCCGGGACTAGCGGGAGGTTCCTACGAGCAGTACTTC.

This chain connects TRBV10-3 to TRBJ2-7; the D gene is possibly TRBD2 (6 bases). The CDR3 totals 13 residues. Trimming left V 3 bases short and J 5 bases short, with 11 bases between. CDR1 and CDR2 from the germline V gene are ENHRY and SYGVKD. The CDR3 region has the DNA TGTGCCATCAGTGACCCGACTAGTAACGAGCAGTACTTC. It is translated as CAISDPTSNEQYF.

Only one count was recorded for this clone. The chain combines TRBV2 with TRBJ2-7; D might be TRBD2 (5 bases). Germline loops: CDR1 SNHLY, CDR2 FYNNEI. V dropped 3 bases and J dropped 5 bases, with 5 bases sitting between them. The CDR3 spans 11 residues. The CDR3 nucleotides read TGTGCCAGCAGTGAGAGGGACGAGCAGTACTTC. This gives the protein CASSERDEQYF.

V gene TRBV7-9 combines with J gene TRBJ2-4; 7 nucleotides match TRBD2. Germline V gene lookup returns CDR1 SEHNR and CDR2 FQNEAQ (reference sequence). The CDR3 is 17 amino acids. The junction had 13 bases not matched to a gene; V was cut back by 7 bases and J by 1 base. Written as DNA, the CDR3 is TGTGCCAGCACCATAAACGGGACTAACGAGGCCAAAAACATTCAGTACTTC. Amino acid sequence: CASTINGTNEAKNIQYF.

V is TRBV4-3 and J is TRBJ1-1, with a tentative D call TRBD1 (5 bases). The CDR3 covers 18 residues. The germline gives CDR1 LGHNA, CDR2 YSLEER. Between the trimmed V and J ends, which lost 2 bases and 1 base, there was a span of 20 bases. The CDR3 reads CASSQRGLDPRGNTEAFF. CDR3 nucleotides: TGCGCCAGCAGCCAAAGGGGCCTCGATCCCCGAGGGAACACTGAAGCTTTCTTT.

The V and J genes are TRBV4-1 and TRBJ1-2, with 7 positions matching TRBD1. CDR3 length equals 11 residues. Trimming at V came to 10 bases and at J to 8 bases, leaving 7 bases not matched to a gene. From germline, CDR1 is MGHRA and CDR2 YSYEKL. The CDR3 bases are TGCGCCACCTCGACAGGGTTGGGCTACACCTTC. Amino acids: CATSTGLGYTF.

The chain is built from TRBV15 and TRBJ1-1, with a weak D call TRBD1 (5 bases). CDR3 length: 15 amino acids. The germline gives CDR1 LNHNV, CDR2 YYDKDF (reference sequence). V dropped 6 bases and J dropped 4 bases, with 18 bases sitting between them. CDR3 DNA sequence: TGTGCCACCAGGAAAGAGGCGGGGCGGATCACTGAAGCTTTCTTT. Translation gives CATRKEAGRITEAFF.